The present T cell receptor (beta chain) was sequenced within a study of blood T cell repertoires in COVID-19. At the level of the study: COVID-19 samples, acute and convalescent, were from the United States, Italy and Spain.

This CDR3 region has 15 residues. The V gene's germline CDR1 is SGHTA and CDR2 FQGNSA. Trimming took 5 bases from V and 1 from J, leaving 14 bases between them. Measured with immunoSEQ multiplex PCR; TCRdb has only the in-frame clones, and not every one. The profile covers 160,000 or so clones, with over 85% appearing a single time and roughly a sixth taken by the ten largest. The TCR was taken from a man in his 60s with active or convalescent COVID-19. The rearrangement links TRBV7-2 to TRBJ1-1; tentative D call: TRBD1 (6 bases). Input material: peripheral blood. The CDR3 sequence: CASSQTGTRNTEAFF. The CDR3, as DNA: TGTGCCAGCAGCCAGACCGGGACAAGGAACACTGAAGCTTTCTTT.